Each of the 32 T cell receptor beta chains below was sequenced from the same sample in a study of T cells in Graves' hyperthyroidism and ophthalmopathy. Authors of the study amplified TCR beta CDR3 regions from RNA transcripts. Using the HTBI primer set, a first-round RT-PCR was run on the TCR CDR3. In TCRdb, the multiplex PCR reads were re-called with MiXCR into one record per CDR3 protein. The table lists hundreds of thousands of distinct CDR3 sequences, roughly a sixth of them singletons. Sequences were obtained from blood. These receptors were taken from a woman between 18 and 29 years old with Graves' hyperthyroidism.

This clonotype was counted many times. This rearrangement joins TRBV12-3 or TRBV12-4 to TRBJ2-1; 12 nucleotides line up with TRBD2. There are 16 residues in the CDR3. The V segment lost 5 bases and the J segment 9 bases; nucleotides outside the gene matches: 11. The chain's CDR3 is CASSPNLAGGPFEQFF. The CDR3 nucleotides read TGTGCCAGCAGTCCGAACCTAGCGGGGGGGCCTTTTGAGCAGTTCTTC.

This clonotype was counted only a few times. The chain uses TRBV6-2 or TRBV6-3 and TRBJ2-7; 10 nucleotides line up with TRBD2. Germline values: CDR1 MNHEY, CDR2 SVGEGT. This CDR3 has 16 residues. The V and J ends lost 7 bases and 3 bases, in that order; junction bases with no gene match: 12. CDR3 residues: CASNLAGGLPLYEQYF. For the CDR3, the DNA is TGTGCCAGCAATTTAGCGGGAGGCCTCCCGCTCTACGAGCAGTACTTC.

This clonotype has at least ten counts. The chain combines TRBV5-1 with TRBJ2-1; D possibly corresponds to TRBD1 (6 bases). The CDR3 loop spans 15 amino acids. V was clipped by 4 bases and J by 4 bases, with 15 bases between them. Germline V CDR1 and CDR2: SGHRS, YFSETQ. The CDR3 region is CASSPEGERYNEQFF. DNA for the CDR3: TGCGCCAGCAGCCCAGAGGGGGAGCGTTACAATGAGCAGTTCTTC.

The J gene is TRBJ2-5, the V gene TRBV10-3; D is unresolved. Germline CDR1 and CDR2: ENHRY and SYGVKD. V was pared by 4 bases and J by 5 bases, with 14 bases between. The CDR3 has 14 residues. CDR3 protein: CAISVNGVRETQYF. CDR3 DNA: TGTGCCATCAGTGTAAATGGGGTACGGGAGACCCAGTACTTC.

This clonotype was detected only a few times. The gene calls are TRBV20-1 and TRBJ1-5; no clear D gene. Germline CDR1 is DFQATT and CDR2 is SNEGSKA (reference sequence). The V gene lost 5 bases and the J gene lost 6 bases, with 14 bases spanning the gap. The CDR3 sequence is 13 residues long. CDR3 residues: CSAHGLRGQPQHF. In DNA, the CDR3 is TGCAGTGCTCATGGACTCAGAGGTCAGCCCCAGCATTTT.

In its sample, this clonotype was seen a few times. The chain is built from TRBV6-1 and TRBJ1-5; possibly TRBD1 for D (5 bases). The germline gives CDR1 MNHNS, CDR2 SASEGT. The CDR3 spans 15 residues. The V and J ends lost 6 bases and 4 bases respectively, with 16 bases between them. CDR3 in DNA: TGTGCCAGCAGACCCACCAGGGCGGGAAATCAGCCCCAGCATTTT. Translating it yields CASRPTRAGNQPQHF.

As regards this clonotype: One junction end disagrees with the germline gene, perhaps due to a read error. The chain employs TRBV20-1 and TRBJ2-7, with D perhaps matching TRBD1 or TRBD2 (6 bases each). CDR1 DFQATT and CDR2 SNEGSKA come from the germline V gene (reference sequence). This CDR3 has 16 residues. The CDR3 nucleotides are TGCAGTGCTAGTCGGCTAGAGGGGGGACCCTCCTCCGAGCAGTACTTC. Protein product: CSASRLEGGPSSEQYF.

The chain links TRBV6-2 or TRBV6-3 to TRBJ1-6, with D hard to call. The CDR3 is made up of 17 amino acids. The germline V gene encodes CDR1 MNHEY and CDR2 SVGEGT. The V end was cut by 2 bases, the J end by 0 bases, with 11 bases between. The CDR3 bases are TGTGCCAGCAGTTACGGGCGTCCAAGCTCCTATAATTCACCCCTCCACTTT. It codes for CASSYGRPSSYNSPLHF.

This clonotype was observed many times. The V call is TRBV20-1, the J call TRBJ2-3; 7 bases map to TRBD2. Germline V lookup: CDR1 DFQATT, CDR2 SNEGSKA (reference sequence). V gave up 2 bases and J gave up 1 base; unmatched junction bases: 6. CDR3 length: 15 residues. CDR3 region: CSARPERGGTDTQYF. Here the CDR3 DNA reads TGCAGTGCTAGACCGGAACGGGGGGGCACAGATACGCAGTATTTT.

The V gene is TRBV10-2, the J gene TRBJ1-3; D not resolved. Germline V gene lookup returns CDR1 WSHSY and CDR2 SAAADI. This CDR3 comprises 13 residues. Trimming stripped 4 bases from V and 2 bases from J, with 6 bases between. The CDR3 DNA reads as TGCGCCAGCAGTGGGTCCCCTGGAAACACCATATATTTT. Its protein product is CASSGSPGNTIYF.

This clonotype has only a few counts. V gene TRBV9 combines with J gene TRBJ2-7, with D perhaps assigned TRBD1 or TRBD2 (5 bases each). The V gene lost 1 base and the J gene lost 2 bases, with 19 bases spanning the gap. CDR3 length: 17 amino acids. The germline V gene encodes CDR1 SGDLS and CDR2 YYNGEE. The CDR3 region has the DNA TGTGCCAGCAGCGTATGTTGCGCGGGCCCCAGGGCCTACGAGCAGTACTTC. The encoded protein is CASSVCCAGPRAYEQYF.

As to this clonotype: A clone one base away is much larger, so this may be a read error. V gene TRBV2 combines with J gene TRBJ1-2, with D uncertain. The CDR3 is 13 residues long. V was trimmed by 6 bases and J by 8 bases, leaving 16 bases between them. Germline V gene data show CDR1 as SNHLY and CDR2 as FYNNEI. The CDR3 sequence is CASSRDSPGGYTF. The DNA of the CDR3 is TGTGCCAGCAGCCGTGACTCACCCGGGGGCTACACCTTC.

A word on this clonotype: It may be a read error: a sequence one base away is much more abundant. CDR3 residues: CSRGGSYNEQFF. The CDR3 DNA follows: TGCAGTAGAGGAGGCTCCTACAATGAGCAGTTCTTC. V is TRBV20-1 and J is TRBJ2-1, with a possible D match to TRBD2 (5 bases). V was cut by 8 bases and J by 0 bases, with 8 bases left in between. Germline V gene lookup returns CDR1 DFQATT and CDR2 SNEGSKA (reference sequence). This CDR3 is 12 amino acids long.

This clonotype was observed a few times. CDR3 residues: CASSYGGAGTQYF. In DNA, the CDR3 is TGTGCCAGCAGTTACGGGGGGGCGGGGACCCAGTACTTC. The chain couples TRBV6-9 to TRBJ2-5, with TRBD2 identical over 8 bases. Germline assignment: CDR1 MNHGY and CDR2 SVAAGI. The ends lost 3 bases at V and 7 bases at J; junction bases unmatched: 4. The CDR3 runs 13 residues.

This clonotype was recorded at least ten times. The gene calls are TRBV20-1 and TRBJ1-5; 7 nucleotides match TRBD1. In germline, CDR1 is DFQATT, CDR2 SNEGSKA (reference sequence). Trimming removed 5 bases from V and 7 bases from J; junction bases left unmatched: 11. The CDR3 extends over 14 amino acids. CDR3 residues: CSASEGAPGQPQHF. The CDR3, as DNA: TGCAGTGCTTCGGAGGGGGCGCCGGGGCAGCCCCAGCATTTT.

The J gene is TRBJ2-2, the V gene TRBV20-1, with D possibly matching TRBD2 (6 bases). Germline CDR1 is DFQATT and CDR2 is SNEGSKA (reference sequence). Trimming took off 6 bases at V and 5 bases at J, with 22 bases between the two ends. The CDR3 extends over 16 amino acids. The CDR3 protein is CSATTSTKAGTGELFF. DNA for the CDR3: TGCAGTGCCACTACTTCAACGAAGGCGGGAACCGGGGAGCTGTTTTTT.

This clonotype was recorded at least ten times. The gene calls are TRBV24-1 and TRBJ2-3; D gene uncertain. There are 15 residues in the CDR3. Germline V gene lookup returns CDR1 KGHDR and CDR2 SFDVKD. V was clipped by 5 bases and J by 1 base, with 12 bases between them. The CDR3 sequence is CATSAQGKGTDTQYF. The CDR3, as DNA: TGTGCCACCAGTGCCCAAGGTAAGGGCACAGATACGCAGTATTTT.

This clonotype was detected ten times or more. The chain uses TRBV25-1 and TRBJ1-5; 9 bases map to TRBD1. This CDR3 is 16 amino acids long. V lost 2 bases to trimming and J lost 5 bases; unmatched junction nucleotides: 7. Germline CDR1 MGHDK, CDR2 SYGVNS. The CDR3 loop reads CASSEEGDRGDQPQHF. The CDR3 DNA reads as TGTGCCAGCAGTGAAGAGGGAGACAGGGGGGATCAGCCCCAGCATTTT.

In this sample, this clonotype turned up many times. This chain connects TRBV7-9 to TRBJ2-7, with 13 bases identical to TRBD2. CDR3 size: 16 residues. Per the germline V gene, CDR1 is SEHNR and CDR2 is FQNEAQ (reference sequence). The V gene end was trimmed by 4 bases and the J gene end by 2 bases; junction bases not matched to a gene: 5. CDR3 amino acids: CASSSPGTSGTYEQYF. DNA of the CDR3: TGTGCCAGCAGCTCGCCCGGGACTAGCGGGACCTACGAGCAGTACTTC. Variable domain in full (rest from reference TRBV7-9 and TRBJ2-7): DTGVSQNPRHKITKRGQNVTFRCDPISEHNRLYWYRQTLGQGPEFLTYFQNEAQLEKSRLLSDRFSAERPKGSFSTLEIQRTEQGDSAMYLCASSSPGTSGTYEQYFGPGTRLTVT.

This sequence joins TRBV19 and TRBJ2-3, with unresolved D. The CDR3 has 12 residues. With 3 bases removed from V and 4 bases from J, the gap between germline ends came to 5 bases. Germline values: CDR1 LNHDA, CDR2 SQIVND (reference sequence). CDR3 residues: CASSMWADTQYF. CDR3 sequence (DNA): TGTGCCAGTAGTATGTGGGCAGATACGCAGTATTTT.

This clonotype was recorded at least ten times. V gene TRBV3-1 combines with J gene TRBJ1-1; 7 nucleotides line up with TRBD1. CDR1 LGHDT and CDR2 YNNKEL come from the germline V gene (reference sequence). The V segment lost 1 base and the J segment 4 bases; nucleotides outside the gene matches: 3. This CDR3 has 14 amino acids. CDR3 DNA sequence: TGTGCCAGCAGCCAAGTAGGGGGCGGCACTGAAGCTTTCTTT. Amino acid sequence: CASSQVGGGTEAFF. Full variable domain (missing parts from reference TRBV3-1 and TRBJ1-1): DTAVSQTPKYLVTQMGNDKSIKCEQNLGHDTMYWYKQDSKKFLKIMFSYNNKELIINETVPNRFSPKSPDKAHLNLHINSLELGDSAVYFCASSQVGGGTEAFFGQGTRLTVV.

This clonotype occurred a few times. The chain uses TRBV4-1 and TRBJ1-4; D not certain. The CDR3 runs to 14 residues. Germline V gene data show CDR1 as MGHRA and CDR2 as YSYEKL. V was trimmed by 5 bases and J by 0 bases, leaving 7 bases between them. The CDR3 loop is CASSKTTTNEKLFF. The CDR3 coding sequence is TGCGCCAGCAGCAAAACCACAACTAATGAAAAACTGTTTTTT.

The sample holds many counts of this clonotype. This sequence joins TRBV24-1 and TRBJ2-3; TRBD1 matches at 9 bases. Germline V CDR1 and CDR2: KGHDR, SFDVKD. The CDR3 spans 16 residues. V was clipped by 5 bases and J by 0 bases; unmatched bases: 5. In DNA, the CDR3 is TGTGCCACCAGTGCCGACAGGGGGGATAGCACAGATACGCAGTATTTT. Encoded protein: CATSADRGDSTDTQYF.

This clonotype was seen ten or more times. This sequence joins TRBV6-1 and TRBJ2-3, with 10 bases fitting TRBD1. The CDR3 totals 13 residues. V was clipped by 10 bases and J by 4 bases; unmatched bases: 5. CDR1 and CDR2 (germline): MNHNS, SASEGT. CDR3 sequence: CATGTGEADTQYF. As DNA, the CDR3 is TGTGCCACAGGGACAGGGGAGGCAGATACGCAGTATTTT.

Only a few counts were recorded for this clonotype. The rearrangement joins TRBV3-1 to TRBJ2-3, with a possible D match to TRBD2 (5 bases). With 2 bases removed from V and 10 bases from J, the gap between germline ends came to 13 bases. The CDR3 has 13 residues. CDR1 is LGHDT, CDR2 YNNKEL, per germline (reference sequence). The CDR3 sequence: CASSQFPGFAQYF. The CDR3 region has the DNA TGTGCCAGCAGCCAATTTCCGGGGTTTGCGCAGTATTTT.

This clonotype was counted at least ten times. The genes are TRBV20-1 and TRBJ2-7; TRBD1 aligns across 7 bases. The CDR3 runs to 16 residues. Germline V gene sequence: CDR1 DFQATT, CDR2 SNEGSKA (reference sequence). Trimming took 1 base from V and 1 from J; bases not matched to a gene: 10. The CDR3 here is CSARGPDRRKSYEQYF. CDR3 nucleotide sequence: TGCAGTGCTAGAGGCCCGGACAGGAGGAAATCCTACGAGCAGTACTTC.

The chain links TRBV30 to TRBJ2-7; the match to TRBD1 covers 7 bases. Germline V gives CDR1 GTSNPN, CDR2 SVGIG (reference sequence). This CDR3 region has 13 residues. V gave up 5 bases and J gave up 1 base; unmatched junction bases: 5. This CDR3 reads CAWDRAISYEQYF. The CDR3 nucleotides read TGTGCCTGGGACAGGGCCATATCCTACGAGCAGTACTTC.

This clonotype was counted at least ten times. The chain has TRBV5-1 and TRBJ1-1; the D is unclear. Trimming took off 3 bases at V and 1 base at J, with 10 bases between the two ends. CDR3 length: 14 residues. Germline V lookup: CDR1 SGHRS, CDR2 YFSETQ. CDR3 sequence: CASSWVGRNTEAFF. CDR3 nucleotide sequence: TGCGCCAGCAGCTGGGTGGGGAGGAACACTGAAGCTTTCTTT.

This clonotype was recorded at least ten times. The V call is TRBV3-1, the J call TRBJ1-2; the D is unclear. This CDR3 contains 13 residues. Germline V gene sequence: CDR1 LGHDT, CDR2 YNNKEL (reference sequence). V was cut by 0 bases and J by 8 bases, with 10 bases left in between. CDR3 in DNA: TGTGCCAGCAGCCAAGATCTGGGGTCGGGCTACACCTTC. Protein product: CASSQDLGSGYTF.

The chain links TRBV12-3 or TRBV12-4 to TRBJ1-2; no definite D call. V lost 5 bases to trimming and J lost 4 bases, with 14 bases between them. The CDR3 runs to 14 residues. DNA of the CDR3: TGTGCCAGCAGTCGGGAACGGAATTTCTATGGCTACACCTTC. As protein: CASSRERNFYGYTF.

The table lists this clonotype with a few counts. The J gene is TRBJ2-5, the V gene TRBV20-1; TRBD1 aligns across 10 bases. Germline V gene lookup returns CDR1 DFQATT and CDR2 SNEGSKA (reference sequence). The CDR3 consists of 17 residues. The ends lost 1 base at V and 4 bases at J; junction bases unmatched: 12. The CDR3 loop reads CSARVLDRDRGGETQYF. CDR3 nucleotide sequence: TGCAGTGCTAGAGTCCTCGACCGGGACAGGGGTGGAGAGACCCAGTACTTC.

The CDR3 is CASSLAGGSGNQPQHF. CDR3 DNA sequence: TGTGCCAGCAGTTTAGCGGGGGGGTCGGGCAATCAGCCCCAGCATTTT. The rearrangement joins TRBV12-3 or TRBV12-4 to TRBJ1-5, with a tentative D call TRBD1 (5 bases). The CDR3 length is 16 residues. Trimming removed 0 bases at V and 2 bases at J, with 11 bases between.